This entry features one T cell receptor beta chain sequence. Its specific antigen is unknown. Base-call qualities are not available, and no considerably larger clone is one nucleotide away. What this sample's time point label stands for: baseline before first vaccination. This specimen's treatment or condition label, per the study, means: meningococcal conjugate vaccine given as trial control. Vaccinee samples came from UK trials COV001 and COV002, including a single-blind randomized controlled phase 2/3 trial of AZD1222 (ChAdOx1 nCoV-19) in healthy adults. For TCRbeta chain sequencing, PBMC samples were collected from trial participants at day 0 and at day 28 after the second dose. From a lookup of the germline V gene (reference sequence), CDR1 and CDR2 are LNHDA and SQIVND. The CDR3 starts with the cysteine, ends with the phenylalanine, and has 15 residues. Of the read, only the CDR3 DNA is kept; its 45 bases are in frame from base 1. At the junction V is shortened by 8 bases and J by 5 bases; bases outside the gene matches: 9.

These data belong to a study of T cell responses to AZD1222 COVID-19 vaccine (dated by TCRdb to the early 2020s). Concerning the study at large: TCR sequencing covered roughly 230 trial participants: some 210 given two doses of AZD1222 and approximately 26 given two doses of MenACWY control vaccine. Trial participants were enrolled by age into subgroups of 18-55, 56-69 and 70-plus years, and about 150, 27 and 61 TCR-sequenced participants, respectively, were included in these subgroups. Overall results and qualifications from the work: Conclusions about previously exposed vaccinees are limited, since just 6 or 7 AZD1222 recipients were seropositive for SARS-CoV-2 at baseline. The 56-69-year group was small, and its depth increase did not reach significance, likely because of low power. Reportedly, close to half of the unique spike-specific TCRs recognized epitopes lying outside the regions that are mutated in the B.1.351 and B.1.1.7 variants. The vaccine-associated CD4 TCRs covered the entire spike protein, and the dominant responses fell in regions 160-218 and 743-854. A significant rise in spike-specific TCR breadth and depth was observed after two AZD1222 doses relative to day 0 and relative to MenACWY recipients. Participants were mostly white British and included more females than males, and it was suggested by the authors that clonal diversity may have been underestimated. Because no day 14 peak-response samples were available, the repertoires could be characterized only after the peak T cell response.

The CDR3 regions of human TCRbeta chains were analyzed by immunosequencing. In the source study's methods: Repertoire TCRs were checked for matches against a reference library of SARS-CoV-2-specific TCRs that had been generated using the MIRA antigen-specificity platform. Breadth was defined as the fraction of unique TCRs that were SARS-CoV-2-associated. Depth was defined as the fraction of total T cells that were SARS-CoV-2-associated. Using the MIRA data, each spike-specific TCR was assigned both to the spike region to which the TCR was reactive and to a CD4 or CD8 class. Log10-transformed breadth and depth values were compared by one-way ANOVA with Sidak's multiple comparisons tests. TCRdb's version of the immuneACCESS table is confined to in-frame rearrangements and falls short of the full clone set. An unresolved V gene accounts for under half of the shortfall where checked; the remainder is of unknown origin. The D gene and trimming were derived from the DNA, and the V and J assignments and clone size from that table. For this sample there are under 150,000 clones; around nine tenths appear just once. The ten biggest clones cover less than 3.5% of the sample.

The source was peripheral blood, collected on day 0 of MenACWY control vaccination. The TCR sequence derives from an adult in good health. The sequence is built from TRBV19 and TRBJ1-6, and TRBD1 matches 7 of the central bases. The nucleotide sequence reads TGTGCCAGTTGCCACAGGGGTGTGGATAATTCACCCCTCCACTTT. It specifies CASCHRGVDNSPLHF.